Shown below are 24 T cell receptor beta chains from a single sample sequenced in a study of shared clonotypes between healthy human individuals. CD45RO-negative CD8 cells positively selected for CCR7 made up the naive population, which excluded terminally differentiated effector memory CD45RA+ cells. TCRdb's table, derived via immunoSEQ multiplex PCR, lists solely in-frame clones and lacks some. Among 2 million or so clones, over 85% were seen once, and the ten largest hold 0.9% to 1.4%. The material sequenced was naive CD8+ T cells sorted from blood. All receptors come from a man aged 18 to 29 in good health.

V usage is TRBV4-2 and J usage is TRBJ1-3, with 8 bases lining up with TRBD1. The CDR3 consists of 15 residues. Germline trimming cut 4 bases from V and 2 bases from J; bases unmatched to any gene: 4. Germline V gene sequence: CDR1 LGHNA, CDR2 YNFKEQ. The chain's CDR3 is CASSLGQGAGNTIYF. The CDR3 nucleotides are TGTGCCAGCAGCCTCGGACAGGGAGCTGGAAACACCATATATTTT.

The V call is TRBV10-3, the J call TRBJ2-1; D perhaps matches TRBD1 (6 bases). CDR3 length: 15 residues. V lost 3 bases and J lost 4, with 13 bases in between. In germline, CDR1 is ENHRY, CDR2 SYGVKD. The CDR3 protein is CAISEGLQGYNEQFF. In nucleotides, the CDR3 is TGTGCCATCAGTGAAGGGCTTCAGGGGTACAATGAGCAGTTCTTC.

The chain joins TRBV5-4 to TRBJ1-2; 8 bases map to TRBD1. The junction had 10 bases not matched to a gene; V was cut back by 1 base and J by 5 bases. There are 16 residues in the CDR3. Germline lookup yields CDR1 SGHNT and CDR2 YYREEE (reference sequence). The CDR3 DNA reads TGTGCCAGCAGCTTGCCCGCAGGGGGCCGAGGGTATGGCTACACCTTC. It specifies CASSLPAGGRGYGYTF.

This clone was seen a handful of times. The rearrangement links TRBV10-3 to TRBJ1-6; the D gene is possibly TRBD1 (5 bases). This CDR3 is built from 13 residues. Trimming took 2 bases from V and 7 from J, leaving 6 bases between them. Germline lookup yields CDR1 ENHRY and CDR2 SYGVKD. CDR3 amino acids: CAISEEGNSPLHF. CDR3 DNA sequence: TGTGCCATCAGTGAGGAGGGGAATTCACCCCTCCACTTT.

The V and J genes are TRBV2 and TRBJ2-5, with D perhaps matching TRBD1 (5 bases). With 8 bases removed from V and 4 bases from J, the gap between germline ends came to 14 bases. The CDR3 runs to 13 residues. CDR1 is SNHLY and CDR2 is FYNNEI in the germline V gene. The CDR3 sequence is CASLFGAGETQYF. In DNA, the CDR3 is TGTGCCAGCCTCTTTGGGGCCGGAGAGACCCAGTACTTC.

V gene TRBV6-1 combines with J gene TRBJ1-1, with a tentative D call TRBD1 (5 bases). With 4 bases removed from V and 8 bases from J, the gap between germline ends came to 8 bases. Germline values: CDR1 MNHNS, CDR2 SASEGT. This CDR3 has 11 residues. CDR3 sequence: CASSGRQEAFF. CDR3 DNA: TGTGCCAGCAGTGGCCGACAGGAAGCTTTCTTT.

The chain's CDR3 is CASSLTWDYTEAFF. For the CDR3, the DNA is TGCGCCAGCAGCCTGACTTGGGATTACACTGAAGCTTTCTTT. The chain links TRBV5-1 to TRBJ1-1; no clear D. V was pared by 4 bases and J by 3 bases, with 13 bases between. Germline CDR1 is SGHRS and CDR2 is YFSETQ. The CDR3 has 14 amino acids.

The V call is TRBV7-8, the J call TRBJ2-7, with D uncertain. CDR1 is SGHVS, CDR2 FQNEAQ, per germline. V shed 1 base and J shed 6 bases, with 10 bases lying between them. The CDR3 sequence is 13 residues long. In DNA, the CDR3 is TGTGCCAGCAGCTTAGGGACGGCCCTCGAGCAGTACTTC. It is translated as CASSLGTALEQYF.

The chain couples TRBV9 to TRBJ2-5; a possible D gene is TRBD2 (6 bases). This CDR3 comprises 14 residues. Per the germline V gene, CDR1 is SGDLS and CDR2 is YYNGEE. The germline V and J ends were trimmed by 0 bases and 5 bases, with 11 bases remaining between them. DNA for the CDR3: TGTGCCAGCAGCGTAGAAACTAGCTGGGAGACCCAGTACTTC. Protein sequence: CASSVETSWETQYF.

As regards this clone: This same CDR3 is encoded by further DNA sequences in the sample. The gene calls are TRBV11-2 and TRBJ2-7, with TRBD2 matching 8 bases. CDR3 length: 15 amino acids. J was trimmed by 2 bases and V by 1 base; bases with no gene match: 4. Germline values: CDR1 SGHAT, CDR2 FQNNGV. The CDR3 DNA reads TGTGCCAGCAGCTTAGGAGCGGGGGACGCCTACGAGCAGTACTTC. This translates into CASSLGAGDAYEQYF.

The J gene is TRBJ2-7, the V gene TRBV11-1; D might be TRBD1 (5 bases). Germline loops: CDR1 SGHAT, CDR2 FQDESV (reference sequence). CDR3 size: 13 residues. V shed 4 bases and J shed 3 bases, with 10 bases lying between them. The CDR3 protein is CASSSSQGYEQYF. CDR3 nucleotide sequence: TGTGCCAGCAGCTCCTCGCAGGGCTACGAGCAGTACTTC.

The chain recombines TRBV29-1 with TRBJ2-5; a weak D match, TRBD2 (6 bases). The V end lost 1 base, the J end lost 3 bases, and 9 bases lay between the germline ends. The germline CDR1 and CDR2 sequences are SQVTM and ANQGSEA. This CDR3 is 13 amino acids long. CDR3 coding DNA: TGCAGCGTTGAAGGGGACTTGGAAGAGACCCAGTACTTC. Its translation is CSVEGDLEETQYF. Complete variable domain (other parts from reference TRBV29-1 and TRBJ2-5): SAVISQKPSRDICQRGTSLTIQCQVDSQVTMMFWYRQQPGQSLTLIATANQGSEATYESGFVIDKFPISRPNLTFSTLTVSNMSPEDSSIYLCSVEGDLEETQYFGPGTRLLVL.

This chain joins TRBV27 and TRBJ2-3; 8 bases line up with TRBD2. The V segment lost 0 bases and the J segment 2 bases; nucleotides outside the gene matches: 10. Germline CDR1 MNHEY, CDR2 SMNVEV (reference sequence). CDR3 length equals 18 residues. CDR3 sequence (DNA): TGTGCCAGCAGTTTATCCCAGCCTGGTAGCGGGAACACAGATACGCAGTATTTT. Protein sequence: CASSLSQPGSGNTDTQYF.

The chain carries TRBV7-9 and TRBJ1-1; D not resolved. V lost 1 base and J 8 bases, leaving 5 bases between the germline ends. The CDR3 is 11 residues long. Germline CDR1 reads SEHNR; CDR2 reads FQNEAQ (reference sequence). The DNA of the CDR3 is TGTGCCAGCAGCTTAGGGCAGGAAGCTTTCTTT. It is translated as CASSLGQEAFF.

This clone was seen just once. Distinct nucleotide sequences in the sample also encode this CDR3. The CDR3 DNA reads TGTGCCAGCAGATCGGGGCTTAGCAATCAGCCCCAGCATTTT. Translating it yields CASRSGLSNQPQHF. The chain links TRBV27 to TRBJ1-5, with D tentatively TRBD1 (5 bases). Trimming pared 6 bases from V and 0 bases from J, leaving 9 bases between. CDR1 and CDR2 from the germline V gene are MNHEY and SMNVEV (reference sequence). CDR3 length equals 14 residues.

The genes are TRBV7-3 and TRBJ2-5, with 9 bases that match TRBD2. The CDR3 spans 15 residues. CDR1 is SGHTA, CDR2 FQGTGA, per germline. V shed 1 base and J 4 bases; nucleotides not matched to a gene: 4. CDR3 sequence reads: CASSLSGGARETQYF. In DNA form, the CDR3 reads TGTGCCAGCAGCTTAAGCGGGGGGGCCCGAGAGACCCAGTACTTC. The variable domain in full, completed from reference TRBV7-3 and TRBJ2-5, reads GAGVSQTPSNKVTEKGKYVELRCDPISGHTALYWYRQSLGQGPEFLIYFQGTGAADDSGLPNDRFFAVRPEGSVSTLKIQRTERGDSAVYLCASSLSGGARETQYFGPGTRLLVL.

The gene calls are TRBV27 and TRBJ2-3, with 7 bases that match TRBD2. This CDR3 has 16 residues. The trim removed 7 bases at V and 0 bases at J, leaving 10 bases unmatched. Per germline, CDR1 MNHEY and CDR2 SMNVEV (reference sequence). CDR3 residues: CASKTDPSGSTDTQYF. The DNA of the CDR3 is TGTGCCAGCAAAACCGACCCTAGCGGAAGCACAGATACGCAGTATTTT.

CDR3 in DNA: TGTGCCAGCAGACCCCGAGGGACAGGGGATGGAGACGGCCGGCATTTT. Its protein product is CASRPRGTGDGDGRHF. The chain recombines TRBV6-6 with TRBJ1-5; the match to TRBD1 covers 10 bases. The junction had 20 bases not matched to a gene; V was cut back by 6 bases and J by 15 bases. Germline CDR1 reads MNHNY; CDR2 reads SVGAGI (reference sequence). The CDR3 totals 16 residues.

The chain couples TRBV30 to TRBJ2-1; 7 bases fit TRBD2. Germline V gene lookup returns CDR1 GTSNPN and CDR2 SVGIG (reference sequence). The CDR3 covers 15 residues. The trim removed 5 bases at V and 8 bases at J, leaving 15 bases unmatched. The CDR3 loop is CAWLTSRGLLDEQFF. The CDR3, as DNA: TGTGCCTGGCTGACTAGCCGGGGGTTGTTGGATGAGCAGTTCTTC.

V is TRBV30 and J is TRBJ1-6; 8 nucleotides agree with TRBD1. Germline V gene data show CDR1 as GTSNPN and CDR2 as SVGIG (reference sequence). The trim removed 4 bases at V and 3 bases at J, leaving 5 bases unmatched. The CDR3 consists of 15 residues. The chain's CDR3 is CAWNGQGFYNSPLHF. The CDR3 DNA reads TGTGCCTGGAACGGACAGGGCTTCTATAATTCACCCCTCCACTTT.

The chain combines TRBV9 with TRBJ1-2; 7 nucleotides agree with TRBD1. The CDR3 loop spans 14 amino acids. Germline V lookup: CDR1 SGDLS, CDR2 YYNGEE. After removal of 4 bases from V and 5 bases from J, the junction contained 8 bases not matched to a gene. The CDR3 nucleotides read TGTGCCAGCAGCAGGACAGGCCGCGGGTATGGCTACACCTTC. Residues: CASSRTGRGYGYTF.

The rearrangement links TRBV29-1 to TRBJ1-2; D gene uncertain. Germline V gene lookup returns CDR1 SQVTM and CDR2 ANQGSEA. This CDR3 comprises 15 residues. V was pared by 4 bases and J by 1 base, with 16 bases between. CDR3 amino acids: CSVVAAHRINYGYTF. As DNA, the CDR3 is TGCAGCGTTGTGGCCGCCCACCGTATTAACTATGGCTACACCTTC.

The J gene is TRBJ2-5, the V gene TRBV4-1, with 7 bases identical to TRBD1. From germline, CDR1 is MGHRA and CDR2 YSYEKL. The CDR3 is 16 amino acids. After removal of 2 bases from V and 0 bases from J, the junction contained 6 bases not matched to a gene. CDR3 region: CASSQLGGADQETQYF. Written as DNA, the CDR3 is TGCGCCAGCAGCCAACTAGGGGGCGCGGACCAAGAGACCCAGTACTTC.

The chain is built from TRBV7-9 and TRBJ2-5; D could derive from TRBD1 or TRBD2 (5 bases each). Germline CDR1 reads SEHNR; CDR2 reads FQNEAQ (reference sequence). The CDR3 is made up of 15 amino acids. Trimming removed 3 bases from V and 1 base from J, with 12 bases in between. CDR3 protein: CASSFSQGPQETQYF. CDR3 in DNA: TGTGCCAGCAGCTTTAGTCAGGGACCCCAAGAGACCCAGTACTTC.